A selection of T cell receptor beta chains follows, all from one sample in a study of cytomegalovirus exposure and HLA in healthy donors. Here immunoSEQ multiplex PCR was the method, and the copy in TCRdb shows in-frame clones only, minus some. Among around 130,000 clones listed, about 85% were seen once. Sequenced: PBMCs. Receptors were obtained from a boy between 10 and 17 years old in good health and CMV-seronegative. CDR3s include the opening cysteine and the closing phenylalanine or tryptophan. The D gene is left open where the match is weak. The size of a clone is reported for some rows only, either as once, few or many, or as a class for expanded clones.

TRBV5-1	-	TRBD2	TRBJ2-1	CASSLGFDLAGYNEQFF	TGCGCCAGCAGCTTGGGATTTGATCTAGCGGGTTACAATGAGCAGTTCTTC
TRBV30	-	TRBD1	TRBJ1-5	CAWRGRTGGVSGNQPQHF	TGTGCCTGGAGGGGGAGGACAGGGGGCGTTTCAGGCAATCAGCCCCAGCATTTT
TRBV5-8	-	-	TRBJ2-2	CASSLGPGADTGELFF	TGTGCCAGCAGCTTGGGTCCGGGTGCGGACACCGGGGAGCTGTTTTTT
TRBV7-9	-	TRBD2	TRBJ2-1	CASSLGAGGRDEQFF	TGTGCCAGCAGCTTAGGAGCGGGAGGTCGGGATGAGCAGTTCTTC
TRBV7-6	-	-	TRBJ2-6	CASSISPGVFSLSGANVLTF	TGTGCCAGCAGCATTAGCCCCGGGGTGTTCTCTCTCTCTGGGGCCAACGTCCTGACTTTC
TRBV4-1	-	TRBD2	TRBJ2-3	CASSRTSGTVDTQYF	TGCGCCAGCAGCCGGACTAGCGGGACGGTAGATACGCAGTATTTT
TRBV5-4	-	TRBD1	TRBJ1-2	CASSLEDRAGGYTF	TGTGCCAGCAGCTTGGAGGACAGGGCGGGAGGCTACACCTTC
TRBV15	few	-	TRBJ1-3	CATSSSLAVGNTIYF	TGTGCCACCAGCAGTTCTTTAGCCGTCGGAAACACCATATATTTT
TRBV7-2	-	-	TRBJ2-7	CASSLEIARSSYEQYF	TGTGCCAGCAGCTTAGAAATCGCCCGTAGCTCCTACGAGCAGTACTTC
TRBV6-1	-	-	TRBJ2-7	CASSDRVREQYF	TGTGCCAGCAGTGACAGGGTACGGGAGCAGTACTTC
TRBV29-1	-	TRBD2	TRBJ2-3	CSVEKRLAGAEDTQYF	TGCAGCGTTGAAAAGAGACTAGCGGGAGCAGAGGATACGCAGTATTTT
TRBV7-8	-	TRBD2	TRBJ2-1	CASSLETSGDNEQFF	TGTGCCAGCAGCTTAGAGACTAGCGGGGACAATGAGCAGTTCTTC
TRBV6-6	-	TRBD2	TRBJ2-5	CASSYGGSGNQETQYF	TGTGCCAGCAGTTATGGCGGTAGCGGGAACCAAGAGACCCAGTACTTC
TRBV5-1	few	TRBD2	TRBJ2-1	CASSLAPLASRSYNEQFF	TGCGCCAGCAGCTTGGCCCCACTAGCGAGTCGGTCCTACAATGAGCAGTTCTTC
TRBV28	-	-	TRBJ2-7	CASSFLDRKYF	TGTGCCAGCAGTTTCCTCGACAGGAAGTACTTC
TRBV7-9	once	-	TRBJ1-1	CSSSLEEDEAFF	TGTTCCAGCAGCTTAGAAGAGGATGAAGCTTTCTTT
TRBV6-5	-	TRBD1	TRBJ2-5	CASSWGTVGETQYF	TGTGCCAGCAGTTGGGGGACAGTTGGGGAGACCCAGTACTTC
TRBV10-3	-	-	TRBJ2-2	CAIRPGQNTGELFF	TGTGCCATCAGACCGGGACAGAACACCGGGGAGCTGTTTTTT
TRBV5-5	-	-	TRBJ2-1	CASSLARDEQFF	TGTGCCAGCAGCTTGGCCAGGGATGAGCAGTTCTTC
TRBV6-4	-	TRBD1	TRBJ2-3	CASKESKAGTGMPDTQYF	TGTGCCAGCAAGGAATCTAAAGCCGGGACAGGGATGCCAGATACGCAGTATTTT
TRBV5-1	-	-	TRBJ1-1	CASSLGRGVASTEAFF	TGCGCCAGCAGCTTGGGCAGGGGAGTAGCTAGCACTGAAGCTTTCTTT
TRBV7-2	once	-	TRBJ1-2	CASSPRRGGYTF	TGTGCCAGCAGCCCCCGCCGGGGGGGCTACACCTTC
TRBV1	-	-	TRBJ2-2	CTSSQETLERGELFF	TGCACCAGCAGCCAAGAGACTTTGGAACGGGGGGAGCTGTTTTTT
TRBV6-5	-	TRBD2	TRBJ2-1	CASSYSTGLVVHEQFF	TGTGCCAGCAGTTACTCGACGGGACTAGTGGTACATGAGCAGTTCTTC
TRBV5-1	-	TRBD2	TRBJ2-2	CASSFGSGSFGELFF	TGCGCCAGCAGCTTCGGTAGCGGGAGTTTCGGGGAGCTGTTTTTT
TRBV9	-	-	TRBJ2-5	CASSITGAQETQYF	TGTGCCAGCAGCATAACAGGAGCCCAAGAGACCCAGTACTTC
TRBV6-5	few	TRBD2	TRBJ2-1	CASSYSGLAPEQFF	TGTGCCAGCAGTTACTCCGGACTAGCGCCCGAGCAGTTCTTC